This T cell receptor (beta chain) was identified in a study of blood T cells in healthy people across ages. Combining a sample-barcoded 5' primer with a J-beta primer mix, a second PCR ran for roughly 6 to 12 cycles. TCRdb re-called the 5' RACE reads through MiXCR, storing one row per CDR3 protein. Of roughly 1 million distinct CDR3 sequences in the sample, under 30% were seen once. This clonotype has only a few counts. Deletions cut 6 bases from V and 3 bases from J, with 16 bases between. This CDR3 region has 14 residues. Germline values: CDR1 SQVTM, CDR2 ANQGSEA. These data were likewise used in another study, on T cells of mothers and their children.

Sequencing was performed on blood. The chain combines TRBV29-1 with TRBJ2-3, with D possibly matching TRBD2 (5 bases). The sequence was collected from a girl between 2 and 10 years old in good health. The CDR3 spells CSVPDTSRTDTQYF. The CDR3 DNA is TGCAGCGTCCCCGACACTAGTAGAACAGATACGCAGTATTTT.